Presented here are 23 T cell receptor beta chains from one specimen sequenced in a study of shared clonotypes between healthy human individuals (dated by TCRdb to about 2020). The library came from the immunoSEQ multiplex PCR assay. TCRdb took over this immuneACCESS table, retaining in-frame rearrangements with V and J assigned. Such tables are incomplete; in checked studies, under half of the missing clones stem from an unresolved V gene, and the remainder is unexplained. This sample has about 1 million clones in its table, and about 77% of those were observed once. Approximately 1.5% of the sample belongs to the ten largest clones. The material sequenced was memory CD4+ T cells sorted from blood. The meaning of the sample's cell subset or site label: CD45RA-negative fraction. All receptors derive from a man aged 18 to 29 in good health.

This clone was recorded a few times. The J gene is TRBJ1-6, the V gene TRBV30, with TRBD1 identical over 9 bases. The CDR3 has 15 amino acids. After removal of 0 bases from V and 9 bases from J, the junction contained 6 bases not matched to a gene. CDR1 and CDR2 (germline): GTSNPN, SVGIG (reference sequence). The CDR3: CAWSVGTGSSSPLHF. The CDR3 nucleotides read TGTGCCTGGAGTGTAGGGACAGGGTCTTCTTCACCCCTCCACTTT.

The rearrangement uses TRBV27 and TRBJ1-6; D may be TRBD1 (6 bases). Germline CDR1 MNHEY, CDR2 SMNVEV (reference sequence). V was cut by 6 bases and J by 9 bases, with 24 bases left in between. CDR3 length: 17 residues. DNA for the CDR3: TGTGCCAGCAGACTACAGCAGGGGTGGGGTAATGGTTCACCCCTCCACTTT. This sequence encodes CASRLQQGWGNGSPLHF.

This chain links TRBV10-2 with TRBJ2-3; D is perhaps TRBD2 (6 bases). The CDR3 covers 14 residues. Germline loops: CDR1 WSHSY, CDR2 SAAADI. Trimming pared 0 bases from V and 9 bases from J, leaving 13 bases between. CDR3 in DNA: TGCGCCAGCAGTGAGTCCAACTCTGCGGGAACGCAGTATTTT. It encodes CASSESNSAGTQYF.

This sequence joins TRBV7-8 and TRBJ2-2; D is unresolved. Trimming pared 5 bases from V and 1 base from J, leaving 11 bases between. CDR1 is SGHVS and CDR2 is FQNEAQ in the germline V gene. There are 15 residues in the CDR3. The CDR3 bases are TGTGCCAGCAGCCCGAGTGGGGTGAACACCGGGGAGCTGTTTTTT. It encodes CASSPSGVNTGELFF.

This clone was seen a single time. This specimen includes other DNA sequences encoding the same CDR3. This rearrangement joins TRBV5-1 to TRBJ1-1; no definite D call. Between the trimmed V and J ends, which lost 4 bases and 0 bases, there was a span of 10 bases. There are 14 residues in the CDR3. Germline CDR1 SGHRS, CDR2 YFSETQ. Here the CDR3 reads CASSLSGVNTEAFF. The CDR3 DNA reads TGCGCCAGCAGCCTTTCAGGCGTGAACACTGAAGCTTTCTTT.

This clone was observed a single time. The gene calls are TRBV10-3 and TRBJ2-7; D not certain. V was shortened by 5 bases and J by 6 bases, with 14 bases between the two germline ends. The CDR3 loop spans 13 amino acids. CDR1 and CDR2 from the germline V gene are ENHRY and SYGVKD. The CDR3 DNA reads as TGTGCCATCAGTCGTATCGGTACTGCCGAGCAGTACTTC. This gives the protein CAISRIGTAEQYF.

The chain carries TRBV7-9 and TRBJ1-4, with 7 bases matching TRBD1. This CDR3 region has 15 residues. Germline V CDR1 and CDR2: SEHNR, FQNEAQ (reference sequence). V was pared by 4 bases and J by 7 bases, with 9 bases of the junction left unmatched. The CDR3 is CASSSKTGWGEKLFF. In DNA form, the CDR3 reads TGTGCCAGCAGCTCGAAGACAGGGTGGGGTGAAAAACTGTTTTTT.

The CDR3 is CASSLGLAGGEAFF. CDR3 bases: TGCGCCAGCAGCTTGGGGCTTGCCGGAGGTGAAGCTTTCTTT. The genes are TRBV5-1 and TRBJ1-1; no reliable D call. In germline, CDR1 is SGHRS, CDR2 YFSETQ. With 0 bases removed from V and 7 bases from J, the gap between germline ends came to 13 bases. The CDR3 sequence is 14 residues long.

This clone was detected only a few times. The rearrangement joins TRBV19 to TRBJ2-4, with D tentatively TRBD2 (6 bases). Trimming removed 1 base from V and 9 bases from J, with 16 bases in between. There are 15 residues in the CDR3. Germline values: CDR1 LNHDA, CDR2 SQIVND (reference sequence). The CDR3 DNA sequence: TGTGCCAGTAGTATAGGTGGGGTAGCGGAGCCCATTCAGTACTTC. It translates to CASSIGGVAEPIQYF.

The chain has TRBV5-6 and TRBJ1-1; TRBD1 might be the D (6 bases). The CDR3 loop spans 14 amino acids. Trimming took 2 bases from V and 1 from J, leaving 9 bases between them. Germline V gene lookup returns CDR1 SGHDT and CDR2 YYEEEE. This CDR3 reads CASSFLGANTEAFF. In DNA, the CDR3 is TGTGCCAGCAGCTTTCTGGGGGCGAACACTGAAGCTTTCTTT.

The chain uses TRBV28 and TRBJ1-6; tentative D call: TRBD1 (6 bases). Trimming stripped 5 bases from V and 8 bases from J, with 22 bases between. From germline, CDR1 is MDHEN and CDR2 SYDVKM. The CDR3 is made up of 17 amino acids. The CDR3 bases are TGTGCCAGCAGTCCACGTTACACAGGGTATAGGGATTCACCCCTCCACTTT. It is translated as CASSPRYTGYRDSPLHF.

V usage is TRBV7-9 and J usage is TRBJ2-5; 8 nucleotides match TRBD2. The V gene's germline CDR1 is SEHNR and CDR2 FQNEAQ (reference sequence). V gave up 5 bases and J gave up 2 bases; unmatched junction bases: 13. This CDR3 region has 17 residues. This CDR3 reads CASSTRGGAGKQETQYF. In DNA form, the CDR3 reads TGTGCCAGCAGCACTCGGGGGGGCGCAGGGAAGCAAGAGACCCAGTACTTC.

The chain uses TRBV19 and TRBJ1-5; D remains unclear. The CDR3 length is 13 residues. The V end lost 5 bases, the J end lost 7 bases, and 12 bases lay between the germline ends. The germline CDR1 and CDR2 sequences are LNHDA and SQIVND (reference sequence). CDR3 DNA: TGTGCCAGTAGTGCCCCTGGCCTGCAGCCCCAGCATTTT. It specifies CASSAPGLQPQHF.

This CDR3 reads CASSGRGTGKAFF. CDR3 bases: TGCGCCAGCAGTGGGAGAGGGACAGGGAAGGCTTTCTTT. J is TRBJ1-1 and V is TRBV5-1, with 9 bases identical to TRBD1. Germline CDR1 and CDR2: SGHRS and YFSETQ. J lost 11 bases, V lost 5 bases, and 10 bases had no gene match. The CDR3 consists of 13 residues.

The chain is built from TRBV7-2 and TRBJ1-5; 8 bases agree with TRBD1. CDR3 length: 14 amino acids. V was clipped by 5 bases and J by 3 bases; unmatched bases: 3. The germline CDR1 and CDR2 sequences are SGHTA and FQGNSA. Here the CDR3 reads CASSQTGANQPQHF. The CDR3, as DNA: TGTGCCAGCAGCCAGACAGGGGCCAATCAGCCCCAGCATTTT.

This sequence joins TRBV11-1 and TRBJ2-5; 8 nucleotides align to TRBD2. The CDR3 has 13 amino acids. Germline V gene data show CDR1 as SGHAT and CDR2 as FQDESV (reference sequence). V lost 3 bases, J lost 4 bases, and 1 base stayed unmatched. CDR3 residues: CASSFGGAETQYF. The CDR3 DNA is TGTGCCAGCAGCTTCGGGGGGGCAGAGACCCAGTACTTC. The complete variable domain, with remaining parts taken from reference TRBV11-1 and TRBJ2-5, reads EAEVAQSPRYKITEKSQAVAFWCDPISGHATLYWYRQILGQGPELLVQFQDESVVDDSQLPKDRFSAERLKGVDSTLKIQPAELGDSAMYLCASSFGGAETQYFGPGTRLLVL.

J is TRBJ1-1 and V is TRBV28, with 7 bases fitting TRBD1. With V trimmed by 6 bases and J by 3 bases, 7 bases remained unmatched. The CDR3 loop spans 14 amino acids. Germline CDR1 and CDR2: MDHEN and SYDVKM. CDR3 loop: CASSPPGQYTEAFF. CDR3 nucleotide sequence: TGTGCCAGCAGCCCTCCGGGACAGTACACTGAAGCTTTCTTT.

The chain joins TRBV4-2 to TRBJ2-1, with D possibly TRBD1 on 7 matching bases. V was clipped by 6 bases and J by 2 bases, with 17 bases between them. The CDR3 sequence is 16 residues long. The germline V gene encodes CDR1 LGHNA and CDR2 YNFKEQ. The CDR3 DNA is TGTGCCAGCAGAAACCGTCAGGGGGAGGCCTACAATGAGCAGTTCTTC. Amino acid sequence: CASRNRQGEAYNEQFF.

This sequence joins TRBV27 and TRBJ1-6; 8 nucleotides match TRBD1. The CDR3 spans 19 residues. Per germline, CDR1 MNHEY and CDR2 SMNVEV (reference sequence). V dropped 11 bases and J dropped 10; count of bases not matched to a gene: 28. CDR3 protein: CASHAWTGLRGGARSPLHF. The CDR3 DNA sequence: TGTGCCTCCCACGCTTGGACAGGGTTGAGGGGGGGTGCGAGGTCACCCCTCCACTTT.

Regarding this clone: The same CDR3 is also encoded by other DNA sequences in this sample. J is TRBJ1-5 and V is TRBV19, with 7 bases that match TRBD1. The junction had 3 bases not matched to a gene; V was cut back by 5 bases and J by 2 bases. Per the germline V gene, CDR1 is LNHDA and CDR2 is SQIVND (reference sequence). The CDR3 runs to 14 residues. CDR3 DNA sequence: TGTGCCAGTAGTGTTGGACAGGGCAATCAGCCCCAGCATTTT. Translated: CASSVGQGNQPQHF.

About this clone itself: One junction end does not reproduce the germline sequence, and a read error may be involved. Here the CDR3 DNA reads TGTGCCAGCAGTTTGGGACCGAGCTATGGCTACACCTTC. The encoded protein is CASSLGPSYGYTF. J is TRBJ1-2 and V is TRBV5-6; maybe TRBD1 (5 bases). This CDR3 spans 13 amino acids. CDR1 is SGHDT and CDR2 is YYEEEE in the germline V gene.

With respect to this clone: The same CDR3 arises from other DNA sequences in this sample as well. The genes are TRBV5-4 and TRBJ2-2; weak D call: TRBD1 (5 bases). The V gene lost 0 bases and the J gene lost 4 bases, with 13 bases spanning the gap. The CDR3 is made up of 16 amino acids. Germline CDR1 and CDR2: SGHNT and YYREEE (reference sequence). CDR3 loop: CASSLVLGQGTGELFF. The CDR3 nucleotides read TGTGCCAGCAGCTTGGTCTTGGGGCAGGGCACCGGGGAGCTGTTTTTT.

A remark on this clone: Since a much larger clone is just one base distant, this may be a read error. The chain combines TRBV25-1 with TRBJ2-7; D ambiguous. The CDR3 runs 13 residues. Trimming took 4 bases from V and 0 from J, leaving 7 bases between them. The germline V gene has CDR1 MGHDK and CDR2 SYGVNS. The CDR3 loop reads CASSAPVSYEQYF. CDR3 coding DNA: TGTGCCAGCAGTGCCCCGGTCTCCTACGAGCAGTACTTC.